The subject of this entry is one TCR beta chain. Its antigen is undetermined. Germline V gives CDR1 SGDLS, CDR2 YYNGEE. This CDR3 spans 15 amino acids. V lost 3 bases, J lost 0 bases, and 5 bases stayed unmatched. The data stem from a study of T cell responses to AZD1222 COVID-19 vaccine. Clones were sequenced by immunoSEQ multiplex PCR, and TCRdb holds only the in-frame ones, with some missing. The sample comprises around 95,000 clones, about 87% of which are singletons, and 4% to 4.5% rests with the top ten. Findings and limits, study-wide: Every sample of the repertoires postdated the peak T cell response. Reportedly, nearly half the spike-specific TCRs target unmutated variant regions. Researchers report vaccine-associated CD4 TCRs spanning spike, with dominance at 160-218 and 743-854. Once two AZD1222 doses were given, Spike-specific TCR breadth and depth went up.

The source was peripheral blood, collected on day 0 of MenACWY control vaccination. The TCR was taken from an adult in good health. The chain combines TRBV9 with TRBJ2-5, with 7 bases fitting TRBD1. CDR3 residues: CASSAGTVYQETQYF. As DNA, the CDR3 is TGTGCCAGCAGCGCCGGGACAGTGTACCAAGAGACCCAGTACTTC.